This T cell receptor beta chain was recorded in a study of a mutant IDH1 vaccine in newly diagnosed glioma. At the level of the study: With temozolomide cycles, or 4-6 weeks after radiotherapy alone, vaccination was started. Study findings and constraints: Vaccine-induced immune responses were detected in over 90% of patients.

This clone was counted between two and nine times. Its antigen is still unknown. Time point given: week 47, end of study. Mutant IDH1 20-mer peptide, at 300 ug, made up each vaccine dose, with topical imiquimod. Trimming stripped 0 bases from V and 5 bases from J, with 10 bases between. The CDR3 has 15 residues. CDR1 LGHNA and CDR2 YNFKEQ come from the germline V gene. The table came from immunoSEQ multiplex PCR; TCRdb's copy has only in-frame clones and leaves some out. Altogether about 67,000 clones are present, roughly 87% being singletons, with the ten largest covering 3.5% to 4.5%. This rearrangement joins TRBV4-2 to TRBJ1-4, with D possibly matching TRBD1 (5 bases). This sample comprised PBMCs, obtained from a glioma patient whose treatment included an IDH1 peptide vaccine. This sequence originates from a man aged 25 to 45 with glioma. The CDR3 DNA sequence: TGTGCCAGCAGCCAAGATCGGGGCAGCAATGAAAAACTGTTTTTT. Protein: CASSQDRGSNEKLFF.